Below, 12 T cell receptor beta chains from the same sample are listed, as sequenced in a study of blood T cell repertoires in COVID-19. Sequencing used immunoSEQ multiplex PCR; TCRdb keeps in-frame clones, though not all of them. In the table there are some 130,000 clones, 90% of which are singletons. The specimen was peripheral blood. These receptors were obtained from a man in his fifties or sixties with COVID-19, enrolled during active disease.

In this sample, this clone turned up once. This chain links TRBV9 with TRBJ2-1; 8 bases are a match to TRBD2. In germline, CDR1 is SGDLS, CDR2 YYNGEE. Germline trimming cut 0 bases from V and 9 bases from J; bases unmatched to any gene: 8. The CDR3 covers 15 residues. The CDR3 region has the DNA TGTGCCAGCAGCGTAGGCAGCGGGAGCGGTAGTGAGCAGTTCTTC. As protein: CASSVGSGSGSEQFF.

This chain connects TRBV5-1 to TRBJ1-2; 10 nucleotides match TRBD1. The V and J ends lost 4 bases and 2 bases, in that order; junction bases with no gene match: 8. This CDR3 has 16 residues. Germline V gene data show CDR1 as SGHRS and CDR2 as YFSETQ. This CDR3 reads CASSQPGQGPNYGYTF. The CDR3 DNA follows: TGCGCCAGCAGCCAGCCGGGACAGGGGCCCAACTATGGCTACACCTTC.

This sequence joins TRBV10-3 and TRBJ1-1, with D perhaps matching TRBD1 (6 bases). V gave up 4 bases and J gave up 4 bases, with 13 bases separating them. The CDR3 sequence is 14 residues long. Looked up from germline, CDR1 is ENHRY and CDR2 is SYGVKD. This CDR3 reads CAISASGQSTEAFF. DNA of the CDR3: TGTGCCATCAGTGCCAGCGGACAGTCCACTGAAGCTTTCTTT.

This chain uses TRBV5-1 with TRBJ2-1; the match to TRBD2 covers 8 bases. Trimming took 3 bases from V and 4 from J; bases not matched to a gene: 3. This CDR3 contains 14 residues. Germline CDR1 is SGHRS and CDR2 is YFSETQ. The CDR3 spells CASSSTSAYNEQFF. The CDR3 DNA follows: TGCGCCAGCAGCTCGACTAGCGCTTACAATGAGCAGTTCTTC.

The sample holds one count of this clone. The chain combines TRBV7-9 with TRBJ2-7, with 9 positions matching TRBD2. CDR3 length equals 16 residues. Unmatched junction bases numbered 8, after V lost 0 bases and J lost 5 bases. Germline CDR1 SEHNR, CDR2 FQNEAQ (reference sequence). The CDR3 region has the DNA TGTGCCAGCAGCTTAGCGCTGAGCGGGAGGTTCGACGAGCAGTACTTC. Residues: CASSLALSGRFDEQYF.

The V call is TRBV25-1, the J call TRBJ1-2; tentatively, D is TRBD1 (5 bases). Germline V gene data show CDR1 as MGHDK and CDR2 as SYGVNS. Trimming removed 2 bases at V and 2 bases at J, with 9 bases between. This CDR3 is built from 14 residues. The CDR3 DNA sequence: TGTGCCAGCAGTGAAGAGGCAGGGAACTATGGCTACACCTTC. Its protein product is CASSEEAGNYGYTF.

The chain carries TRBV7-2 and TRBJ2-1; TRBD1 is a possible D gene (6 bases). Looked up from germline, CDR1 is SGHTA and CDR2 is FQGNSA. This CDR3 region has 16 residues. The V and J ends lost 5 bases and 2 bases respectively, with 16 bases between them. The CDR3 protein is CASSPWTVYPYNEQFF. As DNA, the CDR3 is TGTGCCAGCAGCCCGTGGACAGTCTACCCCTACAATGAGCAGTTCTTC.

This clone appeared a few times. The chain couples TRBV18 to TRBJ1-1, with D maybe TRBD1 (6 bases). V shed 5 bases and J shed 2 bases, with 9 bases lying between them. The CDR3 totals 13 residues. CDR1 and CDR2 (germline): KGHSH, LQKENI. The CDR3 loop is CASSTDRNTEAFF. CDR3 coding DNA: TGTGCCAGCTCAACGGACAGAAACACTGAAGCTTTCTTT.

The chain combines TRBV28 with TRBJ2-2; TRBD1 matches at 7 bases. CDR3 length: 15 amino acids. V shed 6 bases, J shed 3 bases, and the junction held 7 bases outside the gene matches. From germline, CDR1 is MDHEN and CDR2 SYDVKM. CDR3 nucleotides: TGTGCCAGCAGCCCTCCTACAGGGGACACCGGGGAGCTGTTTTTT. Its translation: CASSPPTGDTGELFF.

The chain combines TRBV5-1 with TRBJ2-2; 9 positions agree with TRBD2. Germline V lookup: CDR1 SGHRS, CDR2 YFSETQ. The length of the CDR3 is 15 residues. Trimming took 2 bases from V and 4 from J; bases not matched to a gene: 3. This CDR3 is CASSLEREVTGELFF. DNA of the CDR3: TGCGCCAGCAGCTTAGAGCGGGAGGTCACCGGGGAGCTGTTTTTT.

The gene calls are TRBV25-1 and TRBJ2-2; a possible D gene is TRBD1 (5 bases). In germline, CDR1 is MGHDK, CDR2 SYGVNS. Trimming took off 3 bases at V and 2 bases at J, with 13 bases between the two ends. The CDR3 contains 16 residues. The chain's CDR3 is CASSDPTDRNTGELFF. The CDR3, as DNA: TGTGCCAGCAGTGATCCCACTGACAGAAACACCGGGGAGCTGTTTTTT.

The chain combines TRBV28 with TRBJ2-1; no clear D gene. This CDR3 spans 13 amino acids. Germline V gene lookup returns CDR1 MDHEN and CDR2 SYDVKM. Deletions cut 7 bases from V and 0 bases from J, with 7 bases between. The CDR3 sequence is CASNQDSYNEQFF. Here the CDR3 DNA reads TGTGCCAGCAACCAGGACTCCTACAATGAGCAGTTCTTC.